Described below is a single T cell receptor beta chain sequence and its context. As yet, its antigen is unknown. These data are taken from a study of CD4 T cells in relation to SARS-CoV-2 and coronaviruses. Here immunoSEQ multiplex PCR was the method, and the copy in TCRdb shows in-frame clones only, minus some. The sample yields some 40,000 clones, just under 85% seen once. Germline V gene lookup returns CDR1 KGHSH and CDR2 LQKENI. The CDR3 sequence is 15 residues long. Germline trimming cut 2 bases from V and 3 bases from J; bases unmatched to any gene: 3. Material: naive CD4+ T cells from PBMCs, cultured in vitro. Subset indicated: naive CD4+ T cells isolated by negative enrichment. This sequence joins TRBV18 and TRBJ2-3; 9 bases are shared with TRBD1. The TCR comes from an adult with COVID-19. CDR3 amino acids: CASSPGQGITDTQYF. CDR3 sequence (DNA): TGTGCCAGCTCACCAGGACAGGGGATAACAGATACGCAGTATTTT.